The 26 T cell receptor beta chains presented below share a single source sample, sequenced in a study of CD8+CD57+ T cells in acquired aplastic anemia. Profiling that covered TCR beta VDJ and CDR3 relied on genomic DNA as its template. TCRdb independently ran MiXCR on the reads; one entry per CDR3 protein. The sample holds some 190,000 distinct CDR3 sequences; about 47% are singletons and the top ten take 2.5% to 3.5%. The sample comprised sorted CD4+, CD8+, or CD8+CD57+ T cells (not recorded which) from PBMCs. Source of these receptors: a human donor in good health.

In its sample, this clonotype was seen once. A much larger clone sits a single nucleotide away, making a read error possible. V gene TRBV12-3 or TRBV12-4 combines with J gene TRBJ2-1; D is undetermined. The CDR3 totals 14 residues. The CDR3 sequence is CAGSLYPSRNEQFF. DNA for the CDR3: TGTGCCGGCAGTTTATACCCCAGCAGGAATGAGCAGTTCTTC.

Notes on this clonotype: Compared with germline, one end of the junction differs, possibly owing to a read error. The rearrangement uses TRBV7-7 and TRBJ1-1; D perhaps matches TRBD1 (6 bases). The CDR3 extends over 16 amino acids. Germline loops: CDR1 SSHAT, CDR2 FNYEAQ (reference sequence). The CDR3 region is CASSLSGAPLNTEAFF. The CDR3 DNA sequence: TGTGCTAGCAGCTTATCGGGGGCGCCCCTGAACACTGAAGCTTTCTTT.

This clonotype was counted only a few times. The chain recombines TRBV7-2 with TRBJ2-1; a weak D match, TRBD2 (6 bases). V gave up 6 bases and J gave up 9 bases, with 12 bases separating them. Germline-derived CDR1 and CDR2 are SGHTA and FQGNSA. The CDR3 is 12 amino acids. The CDR3 bases are TGTGCCAGCAGATTTAGCGGCAGTGAGCAGTTCTTC. Its protein is CASRFSGSEQFF.

This clonotype was found many times. V usage is TRBV5-1 and J usage is TRBJ2-1; TRBD2 aligns across 10 bases. Germline V gene data show CDR1 as SGHRS and CDR2 as YFSETQ. The CDR3 contains 13 residues. The J segment lost 9 bases and the V segment lost 0 bases, leaving 0 bases of the junction unmatched. CDR3 DNA sequence: TGCGCCAGCAGCTTGGAGCGGGGGGGTGAGCAGTTCTTC. Its protein is CASSLERGGEQFF.

The rearrangement uses TRBV24-1 and TRBJ2-1; D remains ambiguous. The CDR3 loop spans 11 amino acids. Germline-derived CDR1 and CDR2 are KGHDR and SFDVKD. Trimming removed 7 bases at V and 8 bases at J, with 8 bases between. The CDR3 DNA sequence: TGTGCCACCAGCCTTCTGCATGAGCAGTTCTTC. This sequence encodes CATSLLHEQFF.

The V call is TRBV11-2, the J call TRBJ2-3; 13 nucleotides line up with TRBD2. The CDR3 runs 16 residues. Germline V gene data show CDR1 as SGHAT and CDR2 as FQNNGV. V shed 1 base, J shed 4 bases, and the junction held 2 bases outside the gene matches. Here the CDR3 reads CASSLGGLAGADTQYF. In DNA form, the CDR3 reads TGTGCCAGCAGCTTAGGAGGACTAGCGGGAGCAGATACGCAGTATTTT.

The CDR3 nucleotides are TGCGCCAGCAGCCAAGACTCAGGAGAGGGGACACCCCTCCACTTT. Protein product: CASSQDSGEGTPLHF. The chain couples TRBV4-1 to TRBJ1-6; the D gene is possibly TRBD1 (5 bases). Germline V gene data show CDR1 as MGHRA and CDR2 as YSYEKL. V was cut by 0 bases and J by 11 bases, with 14 bases left in between. This CDR3 has 15 residues.

The V call is TRBV29-1, the J call TRBJ2-2, with 8 bases aligning to TRBD1. The germline V gene encodes CDR1 SQVTM and CDR2 ANQGSEA. Trimming at V came to 8 bases and at J to 4 bases, leaving 3 bases not matched to a gene. This CDR3 contains 12 residues. CDR3 nucleotides: TGCAGCCAGGGGGCAGGCACCGGGGAGCTGTTTTTT. It codes for CSQGAGTGELFF.

Remarks on this clonotype: This may arise from a read error, as a much more abundant clone is one base away. The CDR3 region has the DNA TGTGCCAGCAGCCTGGGCTTAGGAGTCTACAATGGGCAGTTCTTC. It codes for CASSLGLGVYNGQFF. This chain uses TRBV5-4 with TRBJ2-1; no clear D. The CDR3 extends over 15 amino acids. Per germline, CDR1 SGHNT and CDR2 YYREEE (reference sequence).

This clonotype was detected many times. The chain is built from TRBV28 and TRBJ1-2; a weak D match, TRBD1 (5 bases). This CDR3 has 15 amino acids. CDR1 is MDHEN and CDR2 is SYDVKM in the germline V gene. V shed 2 bases and J shed 6 bases, with 16 bases lying between them. CDR3 loop: CASSLPNRNIDGYTF. The CDR3, as DNA: TGTGCCAGCAGTTTACCGAACAGGAATATCGATGGCTACACCTTC.

The V call is TRBV27, the J call TRBJ2-3; 9 bases agree with TRBD1. J was trimmed by 4 bases and V by 3 bases; bases with no gene match: 5. The CDR3 has 15 amino acids. Germline V gene sequence: CDR1 MNHEY, CDR2 SMNVEV (reference sequence). In DNA, the CDR3 is TGTGCCAGCAGTTTGAACAGGGGGCTTCCAGATACGCAGTATTTT. It yields the protein CASSLNRGLPDTQYF.

In this sample, this clonotype turned up many times. V and J are TRBV2 and TRBJ2-2; D is unresolved. The CDR3 is 13 amino acids. Germline CDR1 and CDR2: SNHLY and FYNNEI. V gave up 4 bases and J gave up 6 bases, with 9 bases separating them. DNA of the CDR3: TGTGCCAGCAGTGGGTCAGCTTCCGGGGAGCTGTTTTTT. Its translation: CASSGSASGELFF.

Ten or more counts support this clonotype. This chain's CDR3 is CASRRDRATNEKLFF. CDR3 nucleotides: TGTGCCAGTAGGCGGGACAGAGCAACTAATGAAAAACTGTTTTTT. V usage is TRBV19 and J usage is TRBJ1-4; 7 nucleotides match TRBD1. Germline CDR1 is LNHDA and CDR2 is SQIVND (reference sequence). V gave up 6 bases and J gave up 0 bases; unmatched junction bases: 4. This CDR3 has 15 amino acids.

Of note for this clonotype: At one end, the junction sequence differs from germline, possibly due to a read error. The rearrangement joins TRBV29-1 to TRBJ1-1; possible D gene TRBD1, 6 bases. Per the germline V gene, CDR1 is SQVTM and CDR2 is ANQGSEA. CDR3 length: 13 amino acids. The CDR3 region has the DNA TGCAGCGTGGAAGGACAGACGAACACTGAAGCTTTCTTT. This translates into CSVEGQTNTEAFF. Full variable domain (missing parts from reference TRBV29-1 and TRBJ1-1): SAVISQKPSRDICQRGTSLTIQCQVDSQVTMMFWYRQQPGQSLTLIATANQGSEATYESGFVIDKFPISRPNLTFSTLTVSNMSPEDSSIYLCSVEGQTNTEAFFGQGTRLTVV.

This clonotype has at least ten counts. This rearrangement joins TRBV24-1 to TRBJ2-1; 9 bases agree with TRBD2. The CDR3 runs to 16 residues. The trim removed 4 bases at V and 8 bases at J, leaving 11 bases unmatched. Germline CDR1 is KGHDR and CDR2 is SFDVKD. CDR3: CATSDPGREGRYEQFF. CDR3 DNA: TGTGCCACCAGTGACCCCGGGCGGGAGGGCCGTTATGAGCAGTTCTTC.

This clonotype was recorded a few times. This may arise from a read error, as a much more abundant clone is one base away. The chain employs TRBV5-1 and TRBJ2-2, with D unclear. Germline lookup yields CDR1 SGHRS and CDR2 YFSETQ. V was shortened by 1 base and J by 0 bases, with 7 bases between the two germline ends. This CDR3 is 15 amino acids long. The CDR3: CASSLPRSNTGELFF. The CDR3 DNA is TGCGCCAGCAGCTTGCCCAGATCGAACACCGGGGAGCTGTTTTTT.

At least ten counts were recorded for this clonotype. The rearrangement links TRBV19 to TRBJ2-1; the match to TRBD1 covers 8 bases. CDR3 length: 15 amino acids. J was trimmed by 6 bases and V by 5 bases; bases with no gene match: 9. Germline values: CDR1 LNHDA, CDR2 SQIVND (reference sequence). CDR3 sequence: CASSLTGGQVNEQFF. CDR3 nucleotide sequence: TGTGCCAGTAGTCTCACAGGGGGACAGGTCAATGAGCAGTTCTTC.

This chain uses TRBV24-1 with TRBJ2-1; the D is unclear. From germline, CDR1 is KGHDR and CDR2 SFDVKD. The CDR3 has 12 residues. The germline V and J ends were trimmed by 4 bases and 4 bases, with 4 bases remaining between them. In DNA, the CDR3 is TGTGCCACCAGTGACAGTTACAATGAGCAGTTCTTC. Translated, it gives CATSDSYNEQFF.

The J gene is TRBJ2-5, the V gene TRBV18; a possible D gene is TRBD2 (5 bases). Germline lookup yields CDR1 KGHSH and CDR2 LQKENI. Deletions cut 1 base from V and 3 bases from J, with 9 bases between. The CDR3 consists of 14 residues. CDR3 in DNA: TGTGCCAGCTCACCACGCAAGGGAGAAGAGACCCAGTACTTC. It encodes CASSPRKGEETQYF.

This clonotype was observed once. V usage is TRBV7-2 and J usage is TRBJ2-1; tentative D call: TRBD2 (5 bases). CDR1 is SGHTA and CDR2 is FQGNSA in the germline V gene. This CDR3 comprises 13 residues. The CDR3: CAMSRESYNEQFF. In nucleotides, the CDR3 is TGTGCTATGTCCCGGGAATCCTACAATGAGCAGTTCTTC.

In this sample, this clonotype turned up many times. This chain uses TRBV19 with TRBJ2-2; TRBD1 aligns across 9 bases. Germline CDR1 and CDR2: LNHDA and SQIVND (reference sequence). The junction had 3 bases not matched to a gene; V was cut back by 3 bases and J by 7 bases. This CDR3 contains 14 residues. CDR3 DNA sequence: TGTGCCAGTAGTATTGGGACAGGGTTCGGGGAGCTGTTTTTT. As protein: CASSIGTGFGELFF.

Ten or more counts support this clonotype. The CDR3 sequence is CASQDTNQPQHF. The DNA for the CDR3 is TGTGCCAGTCAGGACACCAATCAGCCCCAGCATTTT. J is TRBJ1-5 and V is TRBV2, with D tentatively TRBD1 (5 bases). The V and J ends lost 9 bases and 3 bases respectively, with 9 bases between them. The CDR3 spans 12 residues. Germline loops: CDR1 SNHLY, CDR2 FYNNEI.

This clonotype appeared many times. J is TRBJ1-4 and V is TRBV19; TRBD1 matches at 7 bases. This CDR3 is 14 amino acids long. Trimming removed 4 bases from V and 3 bases from J; junction bases left unmatched: 2. Germline CDR1 LNHDA, CDR2 SQIVND (reference sequence). CDR3 coding DNA: TGTGCCAGTAGTACGGACAGGCCTAATGAAAAACTGTTTTTT. This codes for CASSTDRPNEKLFF. The complete variable domain, with remaining parts taken from reference TRBV19 and TRBJ1-4, reads DGGITQSPKYLFRKEGQNVTLSCEQNLNHDAMYWYRQDPGQGLRLIYYSQIVNDFQKGDIAEGYSVSREKKESFPLTVTSAQKNPTAFYLCASSTDRPNEKLFFGSGTQLSVL.

CDR3 region: CSVVAGGGIAGNTIYF. CDR3 coding DNA: TGCAGCGTTGTAGCAGGGGGGGGAATCGCTGGAAACACCATATATTTT. This chain joins TRBV29-1 and TRBJ1-3, with 7 bases lining up with TRBD1. With V trimmed by 4 bases and J by 2 bases, 11 bases remained unmatched. This CDR3 region has 16 residues. Germline loops: CDR1 SQVTM, CDR2 ANQGSEA.

This clonotype was detected many times. The chain combines TRBV20-1 with TRBJ1-6, with a weak D call TRBD1 (5 bases). The CDR3 is 15 amino acids. In germline, CDR1 is DFQATT, CDR2 SNEGSKA (reference sequence). The ends were cut back, 0 bases at V and 8 bases at J, with 14 bases in the middle. The CDR3 here is CSARDAGLGDSPLHF. Written as DNA, the CDR3 is TGCAGTGCTAGAGATGCCGGTCTGGGGGATTCACCCCTCCACTTT.

As concerns this clonotype: The junction departs from germline at one end; a sequencing error may be responsible. J is TRBJ2-5 and V is TRBV5-1; TRBD1 or TRBD2 may be the D gene (6 bases each). The CDR3 sequence is 14 residues long. The germline V gene encodes CDR1 SGHRS and CDR2 YFSETQ. The CDR3 sequence: CASGLGGNQGTQYF. CDR3 in DNA: TGCGCCAGCGGCTTAGGGGGGAACCAAGGGACCCAGTACTTC.